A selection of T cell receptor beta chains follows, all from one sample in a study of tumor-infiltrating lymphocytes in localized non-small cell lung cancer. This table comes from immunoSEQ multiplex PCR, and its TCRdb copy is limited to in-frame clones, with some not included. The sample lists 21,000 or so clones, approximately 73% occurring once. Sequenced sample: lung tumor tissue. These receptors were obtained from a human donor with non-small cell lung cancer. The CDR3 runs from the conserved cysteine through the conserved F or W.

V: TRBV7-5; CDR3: CASTVPGQAETQYF
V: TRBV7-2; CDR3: CASSPGASGGASEQYF
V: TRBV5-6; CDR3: CASSQDRSAAFF
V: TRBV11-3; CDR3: CASSLDRGQWAEAFF
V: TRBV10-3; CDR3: CAISESASGGTDTQYF
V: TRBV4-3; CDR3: CASSQETGGPYEQYF
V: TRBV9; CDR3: CASSVEDEWGETQYF
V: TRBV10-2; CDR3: CASRTGDTEAFF
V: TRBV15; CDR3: CATSRGGGGNQETQYF
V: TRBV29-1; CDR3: CNALQGVISMNTEAFF
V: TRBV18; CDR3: CASSPRLRQGFPEAFF
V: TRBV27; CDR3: CASSRQTGNAYEQYF
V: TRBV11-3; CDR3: CASTNGHRQARREQYF
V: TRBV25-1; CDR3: CASSVPGTEAFF
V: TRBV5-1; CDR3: CASSPGTALNEKLFF
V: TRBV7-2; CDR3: CASSLDRTYEQYF
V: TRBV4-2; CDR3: CASSLHAGRDNEQFF
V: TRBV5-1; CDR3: CASRGREGTGELFF
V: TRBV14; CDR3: CASSRDRVFTYNEQFF
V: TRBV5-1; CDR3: CASSDYTEAFF
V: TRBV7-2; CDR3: CASSFRGTGDGEQYF
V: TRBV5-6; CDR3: CASSLGQAVVYNEQFF
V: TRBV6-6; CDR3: CASSYWGIPEAFF
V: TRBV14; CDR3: CASSPVELAGGPDTDTQYF
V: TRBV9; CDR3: CASSVDISGSYEQYF
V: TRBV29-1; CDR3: CSVPAYQILNTEAFF
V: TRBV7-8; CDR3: CASSSQSGEQYF
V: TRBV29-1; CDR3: CSVDGTSFNQHQETQYF
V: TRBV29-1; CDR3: CSVREFTEAFF
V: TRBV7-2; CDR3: CASSTGLAGGAGSYNEQFF
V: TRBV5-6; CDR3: CASSTRPLGLAGGYTQYF
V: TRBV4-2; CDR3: CASSQTGGGQQETQYF
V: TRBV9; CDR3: CASSVSGATGELFF
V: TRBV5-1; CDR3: CASSLVRGNTGELFF
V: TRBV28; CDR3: CASSSWSNTIYF
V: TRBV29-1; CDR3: CSVEFGGGIQYF
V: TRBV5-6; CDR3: CASSGGALNEKLFF
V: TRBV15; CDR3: CATSRDQGATGELFF
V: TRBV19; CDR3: CASSRDSTGELFF
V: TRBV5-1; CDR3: CASSLPPGRKNTEAFF
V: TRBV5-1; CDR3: CASSLVGEASGYTF
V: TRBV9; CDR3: CASSLTENNYGYTF
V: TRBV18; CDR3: CASSPNRGRGNTIYF
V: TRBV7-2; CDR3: CASSLNSGGVYYNEQFF
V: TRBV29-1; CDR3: CSVEVVLGGYTF
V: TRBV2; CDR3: CASRVGEKLFF
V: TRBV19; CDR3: CASSIGGTALHF
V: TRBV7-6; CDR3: CASSPTGGEVGGYTF